These 22 T cell receptor beta chains came from one sample sequenced in a study of blood T cell repertoires in COVID-19. Here immunoSEQ multiplex PCR was the method, and the copy in TCRdb shows in-frame clones only, minus some. Here the sample spans roughly 140,000 clones, 80% to 90% being singletons. The sequenced sample consisted of peripheral blood. These receptors all come from a woman of 80 years or more with acute or convalescent COVID-19.

This clone was recorded a few times. The chain is built from TRBV6-6 and TRBJ2-5; D unresolved. The CDR3 has 15 residues. Trimming took 5 bases from V and 4 from J, leaving 17 bases between them. The germline CDR1 and CDR2 sequences are MNHNY and SVGAGI (reference sequence). The CDR3 DNA sequence: TGTGCCAGCAGTGACCGACTCGGGTCTTTAGAGACCCAGTACTTC. Translation: CASSDRLGSLETQYF.

As to this clone: Its ends do not fully match the called genes, so a read error is possible. The chain combines TRBV25-1 with TRBJ2-3; D gene ambiguous. This CDR3 region has 13 residues. Germline CDR1 and CDR2: MGHDK and SYGVNS. The CDR3 spells CASTWASTDTQYF. The CDR3 region has the DNA TGTGCGAGCACGTGGGCGAGCACAGATACGCAGTATTTT.

This chain connects TRBV12-3 or TRBV12-4 to TRBJ1-4, with D unresolved. The CDR3 covers 13 residues. V lost 1 base and J 10 bases, leaving 10 bases between the germline ends. The CDR3 reads CASSLGAEGKLFF. For the CDR3, the DNA is TGTGCCAGCAGTTTAGGCGCCGAGGGAAAACTGTTTTTT.

The gene calls are TRBV7-2 and TRBJ1-2; 7 bases map to TRBD1. This CDR3 contains 13 residues. The germline gives CDR1 SGHTA, CDR2 FQGNSA. The trim removed 4 bases at V and 6 bases at J, leaving 5 bases unmatched. The CDR3 sequence: CASSWGQLNGYTF. DNA for the CDR3: TGTGCCAGCAGCTGGGGACAGCTTAATGGCTACACCTTC. The full variable domain, in which reference TRBV7-2 and TRBJ1-2 provide the parts outside the CDR3, is GAGVSQSPSNKVTEKGKDVELRCDPISGHTALYWYRQSLGQGLEFLIYFQGNSAPDKSGLPSDRFSAERTGGSVSTLTIQRTQQEDSAVYLCASSWGQLNGYTFGSGTRLTVV.

This chain uses TRBV5-1 with TRBJ1-2, with 9 positions matching TRBD1. V was pared by 4 bases and J by 0 bases, with 7 bases of the junction left unmatched. This CDR3 is 16 amino acids long. Germline CDR1 reads SGHRS; CDR2 reads YFSETQ. CDR3 bases: TGCGCCAGCAGCCCGGCCGGGACAGGGCCTAACTATGGCTACACCTTC. Encoded protein: CASSPAGTGPNYGYTF.

This clone was picked up a small number of times. The chain combines TRBV19 with TRBJ1-1; tentatively, D is TRBD1 (5 bases). V was clipped by 6 bases and J by 0 bases, with 26 bases between them. CDR1 is LNHDA and CDR2 is SQIVND in the germline V gene (reference sequence). The CDR3 spans 19 residues. The CDR3 DNA reads as TGTGCCAGTAGCCATGGCGTCAGGGTAAGGGATGGGATGAACACTGAAGCTTTCTTT. Its translation: CASSHGVRVRDGMNTEAFF.

This chain joins TRBV6-5 and TRBJ2-7, with 8 bases lining up with TRBD2. This CDR3 has 14 residues. Germline V lookup: CDR1 MNHEY, CDR2 SVGAGI. The V and J ends lost 6 bases and 2 bases, in that order; junction bases with no gene match: 6. The CDR3 sequence: CASRAPGRAYEQYF. For the CDR3, the DNA is TGTGCCAGCAGAGCCCCCGGGAGGGCCTACGAGCAGTACTTC.

This chain connects TRBV2 to TRBJ1-1, with 8 bases fitting TRBD1. Unmatched junction bases numbered 2, after V lost 3 bases and J lost 2 bases. CDR3 length equals 14 residues. Germline V CDR1 and CDR2: SNHLY, FYNNEI. CDR3 residues: CASSDTGGNTEAFF. The CDR3 region has the DNA TGTGCCAGCAGTGATACAGGGGGTAACACTGAAGCTTTCTTT.

This clone was observed once. The CDR3 DNA is TGTGCCAGTAGTACAACGGGGGGACACTTTAGCAATCAGCCCCAGCATTTT. Translated: CASSTTGGHFSNQPQHF. This chain uses TRBV19 with TRBJ1-5; D may be TRBD1 (6 bases). Germline loops: CDR1 LNHDA, CDR2 SQIVND (reference sequence). The CDR3 contains 17 residues. Trimming pared 4 bases from V and 0 bases from J, leaving 16 bases between.

This chain uses TRBV3-1 (or the pseudogene TRBV3-2) with TRBJ1-1, with D perhaps TRBD1 (6 bases). V lost 7 bases and J lost 4, with 16 bases in between. Per the germline V gene, CDR1 is LGHDT and CDR2 is YNNKEL (reference sequence). The CDR3 is 14 amino acids. CDR3 bases: TGTGCCAGCACCACGGGGAGCAGGGGCACTGAAGCTTTCTTT. Translation gives CASTTGSRGTEAFF.

This chain connects TRBV15 to TRBJ1-1; D remains ambiguous. CDR1 and CDR2 from the germline V gene are LNHNV and YYDKDF (reference sequence). The V end was cut by 0 bases, the J end by 3 bases, with 14 bases between. The CDR3 extends over 16 amino acids. CDR3 sequence reads: CATSRERAASDTEAFF. For the CDR3, the DNA is TGTGCCACCAGCAGAGAACGCGCGGCCTCAGACACTGAAGCTTTCTTT.

The chain combines TRBV3-1 (or the pseudogene TRBV3-2) with TRBJ1-1; no definite D call. Trimming removed 0 bases from V and 3 bases from J, with 8 bases in between. CDR1 LGHDT and CDR2 YNNKEL come from the germline V gene (reference sequence). CDR3 size: 14 residues. CDR3 loop: CASSQDLGYTEAFF. CDR3 nucleotide sequence: TGTGCCAGCAGCCAAGATCTCGGGTACACTGAAGCTTTCTTT.

The J gene is TRBJ1-1, the V gene TRBV10-3; no firm D call. This CDR3 region has 14 residues. Deletions cut 2 bases from V and 1 base from J, with 8 bases between. CDR1 is ENHRY, CDR2 SYGVKD, per germline. CDR3 bases: TGTGCCATCAGTGAGGGAGGGCCGAACACTGAAGCTTTCTTT. Its protein is CAISEGGPNTEAFF.

The chain employs TRBV3-1 (or the pseudogene TRBV3-2) and TRBJ1-5; maybe TRBD1 (6 bases). CDR3 size: 14 residues. The germline V gene has CDR1 LGHDT and CDR2 YNNKEL (reference sequence). V lost 4 bases and J 5 bases, leaving 12 bases between the germline ends. The CDR3 loop reads CASSPGQLDQPQHF. As DNA, the CDR3 is TGTGCCAGCAGCCCCGGACAGCTAGATCAGCCCCAGCATTTT.

This clone was seen a single time. The chain links TRBV10-3 to TRBJ1-2; D gene unclear. Between the trimmed V and J ends, which lost 3 bases and 6 bases, there was a span of 20 bases. The germline V gene has CDR1 ENHRY and CDR2 SYGVKD. The CDR3 is 16 residues long. CDR3 sequence: CAISDSIITEGHGYTF. CDR3 nucleotide sequence: TGTGCCATCAGTGACTCCATAATAACAGAAGGTCATGGCTACACCTTC.

This clone appeared a single time. The gene calls are TRBV6-5 and TRBJ1-1; D is perhaps TRBD1 (6 bases). The V end was cut by 2 bases, the J end by 7 bases, with 14 bases between. Per the germline V gene, CDR1 is MNHEY and CDR2 is SVGAGI. The CDR3 is 14 residues long. Written as DNA, the CDR3 is TGTGCCAGCAGTTACAGGGGGGGGACACTTGAAGCTTTCTTT. It is translated as CASSYRGGTLEAFF.

The rearrangement joins TRBV4-2 to TRBJ2-2, with 7 bases matching TRBD2. This CDR3 contains 14 residues. Per the germline V gene, CDR1 is LGHNA and CDR2 is YNFKEQ. Losses at the gene ends were 2 bases for V and 6 bases for J; bases not matched to a gene: 3. The CDR3 DNA reads as TGTGCCAGCAGCCAAACCGGACTAGCCGGGGAGCTGTTTTTT. Its protein product is CASSQTGLAGELFF.

This clone was detected only once. The chain couples TRBV11-2 to TRBJ1-2, with 9 bases identical to TRBD1. V lost 2 bases, J lost 8 bases, and 9 bases stayed unmatched. This CDR3 contains 15 residues. CDR1 SGHAT and CDR2 FQNNGV come from the germline V gene. The CDR3 region has the DNA TGTGCCAGCAGCTTAACAGGGGGCAGAGGGCAAGGCTACACCTTC. It translates to CASSLTGGRGQGYTF.

This clone was observed a few times. This chain connects TRBV5-1 to TRBJ2-7; 8 nucleotides agree with TRBD1. This CDR3 contains 14 residues. The germline gives CDR1 SGHRS, CDR2 YFSETQ. The trim removed 2 bases at V and 3 bases at J, leaving 4 bases unmatched. CDR3 region: CASSFRDRSYEQYF. CDR3 nucleotides: TGCGCCAGCAGCTTCCGGGACAGGAGCTACGAGCAGTACTTC.

The J gene is TRBJ2-2, the V gene TRBV4-1, with D possibly matching TRBD2 (5 bases). V lost 2 bases, J lost 5 bases, and 18 bases lay in between. CDR1 is MGHRA and CDR2 is YSYEKL in the germline V gene. The CDR3 is 17 residues long. CDR3 bases: TGCGCCAGCAGCCAATCCCCGGGGAGAGGAAGAACCGGGGAGCTGTTTTTT. Protein product: CASSQSPGRGRTGELFF.

This clone has only one observation. The chain couples TRBV6-2 or TRBV6-3 to TRBJ1-1; no definite D call. There are 13 residues in the CDR3. Germline CDR1 and CDR2: MNHEY and SVGEGT. Trimming took off 3 bases at V and 1 base at J, with 6 bases between the two ends. The chain's CDR3 is CASSYAANTEAFF. Written as DNA, the CDR3 is TGTGCCAGCAGTTATGCGGCGAACACTGAAGCTTTCTTT.

The chain carries TRBV5-1 and TRBJ2-5; D call uncertain. The CDR3 extends over 14 amino acids. Germline V gene lookup returns CDR1 SGHRS and CDR2 YFSETQ. Trimming cost V 1 base and J 0 bases, with 7 bases left between them. Written as DNA, the CDR3 is TGCGCCAGCAGCTTGTTGGCAGACCAAGAGACCCAGTACTTC. Translating gives CASSLLADQETQYF.